Listed below are T cell receptor beta chains from one sample, sequenced in a study of T-cell reconstitution after alpha-beta-depleted transplantation in children. TCRdb re-called the PCR reads with MiXCR, one entry per CDR3 protein. This sample has about 250,000 distinct CDR3 sequences; 24% occur once, and the top ten carry about 5%. Sequencing used PBMCs, mostly from graft donor cells, obtained 360 days after TCRalphabeta/CD19-depleted stem cell transplant. The receptors here all came from a female patient aged 2-10 years who had a stem cell transplant for congenital amegakaryocytic thrombocytopenia, so the T cells may come from the graft donor. The CDR3 runs from the conserved cysteine through the conserved F or W. D genes are given only for firm matches. Not every row has a clone size; where given, it reads once, few, many or a size class.

J gene: TRBJ2-7; CDR3 length: 11; D gene: NA; V gene: TRBV6-5; clone size: many; CDR3 DNA: TGTGCCAGCTCCGACCTGGGCGAGCAGTACTTC; CDR3 protein: CASSDLGEQYF
J gene: TRBJ2-5; CDR3 length: 15; D gene: NA; V gene: TRBV7-6; clone size: NA; CDR3 DNA: TGTGCCAGCAGCAACCTGGACCGATTCCAAGAGACCCAGTACTTC; CDR3 protein: CASSNLDRFQETQYF
J gene: TRBJ2-2; CDR3 length: 13; D gene: NA; V gene: TRBV12-3/TRBV12-4; clone size: few; CDR3 DNA: TGTGCCAGCAGACAGTCGAACACCGGGGAGCTGTTTTTT; CDR3 protein: CASRQSNTGELFF
J gene: TRBJ2-1; CDR3 length: 15; D gene: NA; V gene: TRBV28; clone size: many; CDR3 DNA: TGTGCCAGCAGTGTTCGAGGCGTATCTAACAATGAGCAGTTCTTC; CDR3 protein: CASSVRGVSNNEQFF
J gene: TRBJ2-2; CDR3 length: 15; D gene: TRBD2; V gene: TRBV27; clone size: few; CDR3 DNA: TGTGCCAGCCAGGCGCTGGATAGCGGGGGTCGGGAGCTGTTTTTT; CDR3 protein: CASQALDSGGRELFF
J gene: TRBJ2-1; CDR3 length: 16; D gene: TRBD2; V gene: TRBV20-1; clone size: few; CDR3 DNA: TGCAGTGCTTCCCGACTAGCGGGAGGGTCTAACAATGAGCAGTTCTTC; CDR3 protein: CSASRLAGGSNNEQFF
J gene: TRBJ1-4; CDR3 length: 15; D gene: NA; V gene: TRBV28; clone size: NA; CDR3 DNA: TGTGCCAGCAGTTTATACAGGGCGGCTAATGAAAAACTGTTTTTT; CDR3 protein: CASSLYRAANEKLFF
J gene: TRBJ1-2; CDR3 length: 14; D gene: NA; V gene: TRBV7-9; clone size: few; CDR3 DNA: TGTGCCAGCAGCCCTTGGACAGCAGAGGGCAAGGCCACCTTC; CDR3 protein: CASSPWTAEGKATF
J gene: TRBJ1-2; CDR3 length: 15; D gene: NA; V gene: TRBV10-3; clone size: NA; CDR3 DNA: TGTGCCATCAGCCCCCCGGGGAGGACCTATTATGGCTACACCTTC; CDR3 protein: CAISPPGRTYYGYTF
J gene: TRBJ1-1; CDR3 length: 15; D gene: NA; V gene: TRBV28; clone size: NA; CDR3 DNA: TGTGCCAGCAGCTTTGGGATGCAGGCTAACACTGAAGCTTTCTTT; CDR3 protein: CASSFGMQANTEAFF
J gene: TRBJ2-1; CDR3 length: 16; D gene: NA; V gene: TRBV3-1; clone size: NA; CDR3 DNA: TGTGCCAGCAGCCAAACGGCGGGTAGCCCTGGGAATGAGCAGTTCTTC; CDR3 protein: CASSQTAGSPGNEQFF
J gene: TRBJ2-1; CDR3 length: 13; D gene: NA; V gene: TRBV20-1; clone size: few; CDR3 DNA: TGCAGTGCTAGAGATACTGGGTCCAGGGGGCAGTTCTTC; CDR3 protein: CSARDTGSRGQFF
J gene: TRBJ1-2; CDR3 length: 16; D gene: NA; V gene: TRBV10-3; clone size: few; CDR3 DNA: TGTGCCATCAGTGGATATCTGCCAGGGCTAAACTATGGCTACACCTTC; CDR3 protein: CAISGYLPGLNYGYTF
J gene: TRBJ2-3; CDR3 length: 14; D gene: NA; V gene: TRBV24-1; clone size: few; CDR3 DNA: TGTGCCACCAGTGACCCCCCGTTGACAGATACGCAGTATTTT; CDR3 protein: CATSDPPLTDTQYF
J gene: TRBJ2-1; CDR3 length: 16; D gene: TRBD1; V gene: TRBV20-1; clone size: NA; CDR3 DNA: TGCAGTGCTGGGTTCGCCGCAGGGGGCTCAGGTGATGAGCAGTTCTTC; CDR3 protein: CSAGFAAGGSGDEQFF
J gene: TRBJ1-1; CDR3 length: 13; D gene: NA; V gene: TRBV11-2; clone size: NA; CDR3 DNA: TGTGCCAGCAGCTTAGCGGGTAACCCTGAAGCTTTCTTT; CDR3 protein: CASSLAGNPEAFF
J gene: TRBJ2-7; CDR3 length: 17; D gene: TRBD2; V gene: TRBV3-1; clone size: few; CDR3 DNA: TGTGCCAGCAGCCAAGAGGGGACTAGCGGGAGTCTCCACGAGCAGTACTTC; CDR3 protein: CASSQEGTSGSLHEQYF
J gene: TRBJ2-3; CDR3 length: 16; D gene: NA; V gene: TRBV4-2; clone size: NA; CDR3 DNA: TGTGCCAGCAGCCAAGAGGGTACAGGGAGGACAGATACGCAGTATTTT; CDR3 protein: CASSQEGTGRTDTQYF